Following are 2 T cell receptor beta chains from one sample sequenced in a study of beta chain features in type 1 diabetes. Expressed TCRB transcripts got sequenced, as all isolated RNA was reverse transcribed. Profiling relied on immunoSEQ multiplex PCR, and the TCRdb table lists in-frame clones only, not all of them. The sample consists of around 140,000 clones, 9% to 10% of them appearing once. The sequencing input was central memory CD4+ T cells from blood. The receptor set was obtained from a woman in her thirties or forties in good health.

This clone was recorded a few times. The rearrangement uses TRBV5-1 and TRBJ2-3; 7 bases are shared with TRBD2. This CDR3 comprises 14 residues. Germline V CDR1 and CDR2: SGHRS, YFSETQ. J lost 2 bases, V lost 4 bases, and 4 bases had no gene match. This CDR3 is CASSPRGITDTQYF. The DNA for the CDR3 is TGCGCCAGCAGCCCGCGGGGGATCACAGATACGCAGTATTTT.

This clone was observed a few times. The chain has TRBV18 and TRBJ2-5; 7 nucleotides line up with TRBD1. In germline, CDR1 is KGHSH, CDR2 LQKENI. This CDR3 has 14 residues. With 3 bases clipped from V and 3 bases from J, the junction kept 4 bases outside the gene matches. CDR3 amino acids: CASSPKDREETQYF. The CDR3, as DNA: TGTGCCAGCTCACCGAAAGACAGGGAAGAGACCCAGTACTTC.